The 25 T cell receptor beta chains below were found in one sample sequenced in a study of blood T cell repertoires in COVID-19. TCRdb's table, derived via immunoSEQ multiplex PCR, lists solely in-frame clones and lacks some. The sample consists of about 120,000 clones, roughly 90% of them appearing once. The sample comprised peripheral blood. These receptors originate from a man aged 45-60 years with active COVID-19.

The rearrangement joins TRBV19 to TRBJ1-1; D might be TRBD1 (6 bases). Trimming took 3 bases from V and 5 from J, leaving 13 bases between them. Germline CDR1 reads LNHDA; CDR2 reads SQIVND (reference sequence). The CDR3 runs to 14 residues. The CDR3 DNA reads TGTGCCAGTAGTATCTTAGGGGGAACGACTGAAGCTTTCTTT. Its protein is CASSILGGTTEAFF.

V and J are TRBV2 and TRBJ2-3; D is unclear. The V gene lost 6 bases and the J gene lost 0 bases, with 4 bases spanning the gap. In germline, CDR1 is SNHLY, CDR2 FYNNEI. This CDR3 region has 12 residues. CDR3 sequence reads: CASRTSTDTQYF. The CDR3 coding sequence is TGTGCCAGCAGGACTAGCACAGATACGCAGTATTTT.

The rearrangement links TRBV11-2 to TRBJ1-1; 7 positions match TRBD1. CDR1 SGHAT and CDR2 FQNNGV come from the germline V gene. The V and J ends lost 1 base and 10 bases, in that order; junction bases with no gene match: 3. This CDR3 has 12 residues. The CDR3 nucleotides are TGTGCCAGCAGCTTAGGACAGGGTAGAGCTTTCTTT. This encodes CASSLGQGRAFF.

V is TRBV6-6 and J is TRBJ2-3; tentative D call: TRBD2 (5 bases). The CDR3 has 16 residues. With 2 bases removed from V and 2 bases from J, the gap between germline ends came to 14 bases. Per the germline V gene, CDR1 is MNHNY and CDR2 is SVGAGI (reference sequence). As DNA, the CDR3 is TGTGCCAGCAGTTACCGCGGGCGGTTAGACACAGATACGCAGTATTTT. It yields the protein CASSYRGRLDTDTQYF.

In this sample, this clone turned up a few times. The rearrangement joins TRBV5-1 to TRBJ1-2; tentatively, D is TRBD1 (6 bases). V lost 5 bases and J lost 4, with 18 bases in between. Looked up from germline, CDR1 is SGHRS and CDR2 is YFSETQ. The CDR3 contains 15 residues. In DNA, the CDR3 is TGCGCCAGCAGATATGAACCGGGACACATCTATGGCTACACCTTC. Translation gives CASRYEPGHIYGYTF.

This chain connects TRBV5-6 to TRBJ2-7; 7 bases map to TRBD1. The CDR3 has 14 amino acids. Per germline, CDR1 SGHDT and CDR2 YYEEEE. Germline trimming cut 4 bases from V and 1 base from J; bases unmatched to any gene: 5. CDR3: CASSIQGSSYEQYF. The CDR3 coding sequence is TGTGCCAGCAGCATACAGGGGTCTTCCTACGAGCAGTACTTC.

This chain links TRBV11-3 with TRBJ2-1; possible D gene TRBD2, 5 bases. Germline-derived CDR1 and CDR2 are SGHNT and YENEEA. This CDR3 region has 15 residues. The germline V and J ends were trimmed by 5 bases and 1 base, with 12 bases remaining between them. CDR3 loop: CASSPVAWSYNEQFF. The CDR3, as DNA: TGTGCCAGCAGCCCCGTAGCGTGGTCCTACAATGAGCAGTTCTTC.

This chain joins TRBV18 and TRBJ1-2; D gene uncertain. The CDR3 is 13 amino acids. Germline CDR1 KGHSH, CDR2 LQKENI. V shed 0 bases and J shed 4 bases, with 6 bases lying between them. The CDR3, as DNA: TGTGCCAGCTCACCACCGAACAGCTATGGCTACACCTTC. Encoded protein: CASSPPNSYGYTF. Filled out from reference TRBV18 and TRBJ1-2, the complete variable domain reads NAGVMQNPRHLVRRRGQEARLRCSPMKGHSHVYWYRQLPEEGLKFMVYLQKENIIDESGMPKERFSAEFPKEGPSILRIQQVVRGDSAAYFCASSPPNSYGYTFGSGTRLTVV.

J is TRBJ1-2 and V is TRBV4-1; a possible D gene is TRBD1 (5 bases). Trimming took off 5 bases at V and 6 bases at J, with 16 bases between the two ends. Germline V CDR1 and CDR2: MGHRA, YSYEKL. This CDR3 spans 14 amino acids. In DNA form, the CDR3 reads TGCGCCAGCAGCGAGGACCCGGAGGGGAATGGCTACACCTTC. Amino acid sequence: CASSEDPEGNGYTF.

The V gene is TRBV2, the J gene TRBJ2-6; D unclear. The CDR3 totals 17 residues. Germline CDR1 SNHLY, CDR2 FYNNEI. V was pared by 2 bases and J by 0 bases, with 11 bases between. The CDR3 nucleotides are TGTGCCAGCAGTGAATTTCACAGCATCTCTGGGGCCAACGTCCTGACTTTC. This codes for CASSEFHSISGANVLTF.

There are a few counts of this clone. The chain couples TRBV20-1 to TRBJ2-5, with a weak D call TRBD1 (7 bases). The CDR3 spans 15 residues. The V and J ends lost 3 bases and 2 bases respectively, with 16 bases between them. CDR1 is DFQATT and CDR2 is SNEGSKA in the germline V gene (reference sequence). The CDR3 DNA reads TGCAGTGCTAGTCCAATGCGGGACAGTCAAGAGACCCAGTACTTC. The encoded protein is CSASPMRDSQETQYF.

J is TRBJ1-1 and V is TRBV3-1 (or the pseudogene TRBV3-2), with D hard to call. This CDR3 comprises 13 residues. Germline V lookup: CDR1 LGHDT, CDR2 YNNKEL (reference sequence). Trimming cost V 4 bases and J 6 bases, with 12 bases left between them. CDR3 bases: TGTGCCAGCAGCCCCGGGTGGAGCGCTGAAGCTTTCTTT. This codes for CASSPGWSAEAFF.

This sequence joins TRBV5-1 and TRBJ1-1; the D is unclear. CDR1 and CDR2 from the germline V gene are SGHRS and YFSETQ. Trimming cost V 5 bases and J 5 bases, with 7 bases left between them. There are 11 residues in the CDR3. Here the CDR3 reads CASRTGTEAFF. The CDR3 bases are TGCGCCAGCAGGACGGGTACTGAAGCTTTCTTT.

The V gene is TRBV5-1, the J gene TRBJ2-1; 15 bases match TRBD2. Germline V gene lookup returns CDR1 SGHRS and CDR2 YFSETQ. V was pared by 0 bases and J by 9 bases, with 4 bases of the junction left unmatched. This CDR3 is 16 amino acids long. The CDR3 protein is CASSLVPGLAGGEQFF. DNA of the CDR3: TGCGCCAGCAGCTTGGTTCCGGGACTAGCGGGAGGTGAGCAGTTCTTC.

In regard to this clone: Relative to the germline gene, one junction end is altered; a read error may explain this. The chain joins TRBV27 to TRBJ1-6; 7 bases line up with TRBD1. This CDR3 region has 14 residues. The germline V gene has CDR1 MNHEY and CDR2 SMNVEV (reference sequence). In DNA, the CDR3 is TGTGCCAGCAGTCCTCGACAGGGCCCCCTACCCCTGTACTTT. It yields the protein CASSPRQGPLPLYF.

The J gene is TRBJ2-7, the V gene TRBV5-1; D is unclear. V was clipped by 4 bases and J by 7 bases, with 15 bases between them. The germline V gene has CDR1 SGHRS and CDR2 YFSETQ. This CDR3 spans 13 amino acids. CDR3 amino acids: CASSIQSPGEQYF. Written as DNA, the CDR3 is TGCGCCAGCAGCATACAGAGCCCTGGTGAGCAGTACTTC.

This chain joins TRBV5-6 and TRBJ1-2; 7 positions agree with TRBD1. The CDR3 covers 11 residues. Germline CDR1 reads SGHDT; CDR2 reads YYEEEE. The J segment lost 8 bases and the V segment lost 3 bases, leaving 1 base of the junction unmatched. The CDR3 DNA reads as TGTGCCAGCAGCTGGGACAGCGGCTACACCTTC. The encoded protein is CASSWDSGYTF.

This clone appeared a single time. V gene TRBV27 combines with J gene TRBJ2-1, with a tentative D call TRBD2 (6 bases). CDR3 size: 15 residues. Germline lookup yields CDR1 MNHEY and CDR2 SMNVEV (reference sequence). Trimming took 5 bases from V and 7 from J, leaving 18 bases between them. CDR3 nucleotide sequence: TGTGCCAGCAGTCCCCGACTAGGTTCGGGTAATGAGCAGTTCTTC. Translation gives CASSPRLGSGNEQFF.

The genes are TRBV6-5 and TRBJ1-2, with D possibly being TRBD1 (6 bases). Trimming removed 6 bases at V and 8 bases at J, with 19 bases between. Germline CDR1 MNHEY, CDR2 SVGAGI. CDR3 length equals 14 residues. CDR3 in DNA: TGTGCCAGCAGGCCGACAGGTCGACCTCTGGGCTACACCTTC. Translated, it gives CASRPTGRPLGYTF.

The chain couples TRBV5-6 to TRBJ1-4, with TRBD1 identical over 7 bases. Germline V gene lookup returns CDR1 SGHDT and CDR2 YYEEEE. The CDR3 totals 16 residues. V shed 3 bases, J shed 0 bases, and the junction held 5 bases outside the gene matches. CDR3 loop: CASSYTGATTNEKLFF. The CDR3 DNA reads TGTGCCAGCAGCTATACAGGGGCGACAACTAATGAAAAACTGTTTTTT.

This chain uses TRBV7-2 with TRBJ1-1; D gene ambiguous. CDR3 size: 13 residues. Trimming removed 5 bases from V and 11 bases from J, with 18 bases in between. CDR1 is SGHTA, CDR2 FQGNSA, per germline. CDR3 protein: CASSPLFNSRAFF. The DNA for the CDR3 is TGTGCCAGCAGCCCTCTATTCAATTCTCGGGCTTTCTTT.

The V gene is TRBV24-1, the J gene TRBJ2-2; 10 bases align to TRBD2. With V trimmed by 2 bases and J by 6 bases, 2 bases remained unmatched. The germline CDR1 and CDR2 sequences are KGHDR and SFDVKD. There are 15 residues in the CDR3. The CDR3 loop is CATSDWTSGAGELFF. As DNA, the CDR3 is TGTGCCACCAGTGATTGGACTAGCGGAGCCGGGGAGCTGTTTTTT.

The V and J genes are TRBV10-3 and TRBJ2-1, with 14 bases identical to TRBD2. The germline V gene has CDR1 ENHRY and CDR2 SYGVKD. Trimming cost V 7 bases and J 6 bases; bases outside gene matches: 5. This CDR3 region has 15 residues. CDR3 nucleotide sequence: TGTGCCATCAAGGGACTAGCGGGAGTTATCAATGAGCAGTTCTTC. Encoded protein: CAIKGLAGVINEQFF.

V gene TRBV27 combines with J gene TRBJ2-1; no firm D call. Germline V gene data show CDR1 as MNHEY and CDR2 as SMNVEV (reference sequence). Between the trimmed V and J ends, which lost 4 bases and 9 bases, there was a span of 13 bases. The CDR3 covers 13 residues. Here the CDR3 reads CASSYQAFGEQFF. The CDR3 DNA follows: TGTGCCAGCAGTTACCAGGCTTTTGGTGAGCAGTTCTTC.

V gene TRBV11-2 combines with J gene TRBJ2-2; 7 bases agree with TRBD2. Germline V CDR1 and CDR2: SGHAT, FQNNGV. Germline trimming cut 5 bases from V and 0 bases from J; bases unmatched to any gene: 3. The CDR3 loop spans 15 amino acids. The CDR3 region is CASSTSAANTGELFF. The CDR3 DNA reads TGTGCCAGCAGCACTAGCGCCGCGAACACCGGGGAGCTGTTTTTT.